This TCR beta chain was captured by sequencing in a study of blood T cell repertoires in COVID-19. Study context: Collection of acute and convalescent COVID-19 samples took place in the United States, Italy and Spain. The analysed material was cDNA or gDNA that came from T cells, B-cell-depleted T cells, or PBMCs.

This clone was recorded only once. In the original analysis: By means of reference gene primer amplification, nucleated cell counts were estimated. The data were produced by immunoSEQ multiplex PCR, yet TCRdb's version contains in-frame clones alone and is incomplete. That table gives V, J and clone size, and the DNA gave D and trimming. This table has some 130,000 clones, approximately 81% appearing once. The specimen sequenced was peripheral blood. The TCR comes from a man aged 60 to 75 with acute or convalescent COVID-19.

CDR3 amino acids: CASSFGGSSSYEQYF. DNA of the CDR3: TGCGCCAGCAGCTTTGGGGGGTCGAGCTCCTACGAGCAGTACTTC. The rearrangement links TRBV5-1 to TRBJ2-7, with D tentatively TRBD2 (6 bases). The CDR3 consists of 15 residues. Germline V lookup: CDR1 SGHRS, CDR2 YFSETQ. Trimming shortened V by 2 bases and J by 0 bases, and 12 bases separated the two germline ends.